This T cell receptor (beta chain) was captured by sequencing in a study of cytomegalovirus exposure and HLA in healthy donors. The germline V gene encodes CDR1 MGHDK and CDR2 SYGVNS. This CDR3 is 14 amino acids long. Germline trimming cut 7 bases from V and 11 bases from J; bases unmatched to any gene: 16. This clone was counted between two and nine times. The PCR used 60 Vbeta and 13 Jbeta primers. Measured with immunoSEQ multiplex PCR; TCRdb has only the in-frame clones, and not every one. Of tens of thousands of clones in the sample, around 72% were seen once. Input material: PBMCs. The receptor was derived from a woman aged 40-49 years in good health and CMV-seropositive. The V and J genes are TRBV25-1 and TRBJ1-1; 7 bases map to TRBD1. The CDR3 nucleotides are TGTGCCAGCATCCGACAGGGTCGCATACTAACGGCTTTCTTT. As protein: CASIRQGRILTAFF.